The 18 T cell receptor beta chains in this list originate from one sample, sequenced in a study of blood T cell repertoires in COVID-19. Profiled with immunoSEQ multiplex PCR; TCRdb holds only in-frame clones, not every one. The table lists about 180,000 clones, 80% to 85% of them singletons. Sequenced: peripheral blood. These receptors were taken from a woman of 80 years or more with COVID-19, enrolled during active disease.

The rearrangement joins TRBV9 to TRBJ2-3, with D tentatively TRBD2 (6 bases). The CDR3 extends over 14 amino acids. CDR1 is SGDLS, CDR2 YYNGEE, per germline. The V end lost 0 bases, the J end lost 8 bases, and 13 bases lay between the germline ends. The DNA of the CDR3 is TGTGCCAGCAGCGTAGCTACGGGAGTAGGTACGCAGTATTTT. It codes for CASSVATGVGTQYF.

This clone was counted a single time. The rearrangement joins TRBV28 to TRBJ1-1; a weak D match, TRBD1 (5 bases). Trimming pared 3 bases from V and 1 base from J, leaving 12 bases between. The CDR3 loop spans 15 amino acids. Germline lookup yields CDR1 MDHEN and CDR2 SYDVKM. The CDR3 DNA reads TGTGCCAGCAGTTTCCTCCAGGGCGGGAACACTGAAGCTTTCTTT. Translated, it gives CASSFLQGGNTEAFF.

The J gene is TRBJ1-1, the V gene TRBV27; the D gene is possibly TRBD1 (6 bases). The germline V gene encodes CDR1 MNHEY and CDR2 SMNVEV (reference sequence). The CDR3 sequence is 14 residues long. Trimming removed 5 bases at V and 8 bases at J, with 18 bases between. CDR3: CASSLLDRLSEAFF. The CDR3 coding sequence is TGTGCCAGCAGTCTCTTGGACAGACTCTCGGAAGCTTTCTTT.

This chain uses TRBV29-1 with TRBJ2-7; 9 nucleotides align to TRBD2. The CDR3 consists of 14 residues. Germline V gene data show CDR1 as SQVTM and CDR2 as ANQGSEA. The V gene end was trimmed by 1 base and the J gene end by 3 bases; junction bases not matched to a gene: 4. The CDR3 sequence is CSVEGLAGSYEQYF. In nucleotides, the CDR3 is TGCAGCGTTGAAGGCCTAGCGGGGAGCTACGAGCAGTACTTC.

The chain carries TRBV27 and TRBJ2-7, with TRBD2 matching over 7 bases. Germline values: CDR1 MNHEY, CDR2 SMNVEV (reference sequence). Germline trimming cut 2 bases from V and 2 bases from J; bases unmatched to any gene: 6. This CDR3 has 15 amino acids. CDR3 loop: CASSLDRAGPYEQYF. Here the CDR3 DNA reads TGTGCCAGCAGTTTAGATCGAGCGGGGCCCTACGAGCAGTACTTC.

The chain links TRBV4-1 to TRBJ1-5, with D possibly being TRBD1 (5 bases). Germline CDR1 reads MGHRA; CDR2 reads YSYEKL. V was shortened by 0 bases and J by 7 bases, with 7 bases between the two germline ends. The CDR3 consists of 13 residues. This CDR3 is CASSQDRTQPQHF. CDR3 nucleotides: TGCGCCAGCAGCCAAGATAGGACACAGCCCCAGCATTTT.

V gene TRBV28 combines with J gene TRBJ2-5; D not resolved. Germline CDR1 MDHEN, CDR2 SYDVKM. Trimming shortened V by 6 bases and J by 1 base, and 9 bases separated the two germline ends. The CDR3 runs to 13 residues. CDR3 coding DNA: TGTGCCAGCAGGTCGCAGGCCCAAGAGACCCAGTACTTC. Translated: CASRSQAQETQYF.

The CDR3 is CASSTRATEQFF. In DNA, the CDR3 is TGTGCCAGTAGTACCAGGGCGACTGAGCAGTTCTTC. This chain joins TRBV19 and TRBJ2-1; a possible D gene is TRBD1 (5 bases). Trimming pared 4 bases from V and 9 bases from J, leaving 10 bases between. From germline, CDR1 is LNHDA and CDR2 SQIVND (reference sequence). This CDR3 is built from 12 residues.

The chain is built from TRBV3-1 (or the pseudogene TRBV3-2) and TRBJ2-1; 10 bases match TRBD2. Germline V CDR1 and CDR2: LGHDT, YNNKEL (reference sequence). The CDR3 sequence is 16 residues long. The J segment lost 3 bases and the V segment lost 4 bases, leaving 6 bases of the junction unmatched. This CDR3 reads CASSPRTSGYYNEQFF. CDR3 sequence (DNA): TGTGCCAGCAGCCCCCGGACTAGCGGATACTACAATGAGCAGTTCTTC.

The V gene is TRBV28, the J gene TRBJ2-5; possible D gene TRBD1, 6 bases. V gave up 4 bases and J gave up 3 bases, with 18 bases separating them. Germline CDR1 is MDHEN and CDR2 is SYDVKM. This CDR3 has 16 residues. The CDR3 sequence is CASSSPGDTVEETQYF. DNA of the CDR3: TGTGCCAGCAGTTCCCCAGGGGACACAGTTGAAGAGACCCAGTACTTC. The complete variable domain, with remaining parts taken from reference TRBV28 and TRBJ2-5, reads DVKVTQSSRYLVKRTGEKVFLECVQDMDHENMFWYRQDPGLGLRLIYFSYDVKMKEKGDIPEGYSVSREKKERFSLILESASTNQTSMYLCASSSPGDTVEETQYFGPGTRLLVL.

The sample holds a few counts of this clone. V is TRBV5-1 and J is TRBJ2-5; 8 nucleotides align to TRBD2. After removal of 2 bases from V and 2 bases from J, the junction contained 2 bases not matched to a gene. CDR3 length: 14 residues. Germline lookup yields CDR1 SGHRS and CDR2 YFSETQ. The CDR3 nucleotides read TGCGCCAGCAGCTTTGGACTAGCACAAGAGACCCAGTACTTC. Residues: CASSFGLAQETQYF.

In its sample, this clone was seen once. The rearrangement uses TRBV7-9 and TRBJ2-5; D remains unclear. Germline V gene data show CDR1 as SEHNR and CDR2 as FQNEAQ (reference sequence). This CDR3 has 13 amino acids. V was cut by 2 bases and J by 3 bases, with 7 bases left in between. The CDR3 spells CASSLLEEETQYF. CDR3 coding DNA: TGTGCCAGCAGCTTATTAGAAGAAGAGACCCAGTACTTC.

The chain combines TRBV19 with TRBJ2-2; 9 bases fit TRBD1. The CDR3 is made up of 16 amino acids. Germline CDR1 is LNHDA and CDR2 is SQIVND (reference sequence). V gave up 4 bases and J gave up 7 bases; unmatched junction bases: 10. The CDR3 loop reads CASSNLPGQGGGELFF. The CDR3 DNA sequence: TGTGCCAGTAGTAACCTCCCGGGACAGGGAGGCGGGGAGCTGTTTTTT.

The chain links TRBV15 to TRBJ2-2, with D maybe TRBD2 (7 bases). The CDR3 length is 14 residues. V was cut by 3 bases and J by 6 bases, with 11 bases left in between. Germline lookup yields CDR1 LNHNV and CDR2 YYDKDF (reference sequence). CDR3 amino acids: CATSRGGAAGELFF. The CDR3 region has the DNA TGTGCCACCAGCAGGGGGGGGGCGGCCGGGGAGCTGTTTTTT.

The chain recombines TRBV5-1 with TRBJ1-1; 9 nucleotides agree with TRBD1. The V and J ends lost 5 bases and 5 bases, in that order; junction bases with no gene match: 7. Germline CDR1 and CDR2: SGHRS and YFSETQ. The CDR3 consists of 14 residues. The CDR3: CASRPQGAGTEAFF. As DNA, the CDR3 is TGCGCCAGCAGACCACAGGGGGCAGGAACTGAAGCTTTCTTT.

The chain combines TRBV5-1 with TRBJ2-5; 7 bases are a match to TRBD1. Germline values: CDR1 SGHRS, CDR2 YFSETQ. V gave up 0 bases and J gave up 5 bases; unmatched junction bases: 7. The CDR3 consists of 15 residues. The chain's CDR3 is CASSLEEGAWETQYF. The CDR3 DNA reads TGCGCCAGCAGCTTGGAAGAGGGGGCATGGGAGACCCAGTACTTC.

The chain links TRBV7-8 to TRBJ1-5; D possibly corresponds to TRBD1 (5 bases). From germline, CDR1 is SGHVS and CDR2 FQNEAQ. Trimming removed 1 base at V and 0 bases at J, with 16 bases between. This CDR3 spans 18 amino acids. The CDR3: CASSLGGGGSYSNQPQHF. The CDR3 DNA follows: TGTGCCAGCAGCTTAGGTGGGGGGGGTTCATATAGCAATCAGCCCCAGCATTTT.

This chain uses TRBV2 with TRBJ2-7; 8 bases are shared with TRBD1. Per germline, CDR1 SNHLY and CDR2 FYNNEI. The junction had 8 bases not matched to a gene; V was cut back by 6 bases and J by 1 base. This CDR3 is built from 15 residues. The CDR3 sequence is CASSPGQGKSYEQYF. CDR3 nucleotide sequence: TGTGCCAGCAGCCCCGGACAGGGCAAGTCCTACGAGCAGTACTTC.